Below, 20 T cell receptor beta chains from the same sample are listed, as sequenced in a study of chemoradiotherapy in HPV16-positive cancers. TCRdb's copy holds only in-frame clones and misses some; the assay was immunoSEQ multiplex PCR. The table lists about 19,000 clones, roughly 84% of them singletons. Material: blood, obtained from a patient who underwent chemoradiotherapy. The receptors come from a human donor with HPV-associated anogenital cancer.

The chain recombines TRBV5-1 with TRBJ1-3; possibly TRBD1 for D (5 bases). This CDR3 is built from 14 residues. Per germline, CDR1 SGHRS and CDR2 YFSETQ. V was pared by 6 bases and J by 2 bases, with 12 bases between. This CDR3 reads CASTEGRAGNTIYF. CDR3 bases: TGCGCCAGCACGGAGGGGCGAGCTGGAAACACCATATATTTT.

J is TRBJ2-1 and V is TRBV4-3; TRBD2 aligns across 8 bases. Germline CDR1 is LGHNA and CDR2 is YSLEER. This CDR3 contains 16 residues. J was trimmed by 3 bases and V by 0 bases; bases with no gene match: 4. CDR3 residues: CASSQDGGGHYNEQFF. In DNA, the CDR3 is TGCGCCAGCAGCCAAGACGGGGGGGGGCACTACAATGAGCAGTTCTTC.

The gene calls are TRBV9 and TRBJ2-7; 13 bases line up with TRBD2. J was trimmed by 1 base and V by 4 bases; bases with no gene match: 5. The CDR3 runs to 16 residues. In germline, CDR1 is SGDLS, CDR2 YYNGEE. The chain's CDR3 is CASSPGTSGVSYEQYF. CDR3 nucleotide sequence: TGTGCCAGCAGCCCAGGGACTAGCGGGGTTTCCTACGAGCAGTACTTC.

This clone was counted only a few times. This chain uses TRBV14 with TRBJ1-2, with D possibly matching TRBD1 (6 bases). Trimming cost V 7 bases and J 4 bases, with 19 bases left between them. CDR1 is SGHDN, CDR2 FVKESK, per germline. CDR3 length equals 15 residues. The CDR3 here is CASTPAPGALYGYTF. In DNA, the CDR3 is TGTGCCAGCACTCCCGCGCCGGGGGCTCTCTATGGCTACACCTTC.

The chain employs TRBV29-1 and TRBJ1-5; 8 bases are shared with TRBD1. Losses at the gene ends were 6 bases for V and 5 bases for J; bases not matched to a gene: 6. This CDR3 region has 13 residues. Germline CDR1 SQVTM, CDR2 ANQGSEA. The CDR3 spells CSVVIQGDQPQHF. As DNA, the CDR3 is TGCAGCGTCGTTATACAGGGGGATCAGCCCCAGCATTTT.

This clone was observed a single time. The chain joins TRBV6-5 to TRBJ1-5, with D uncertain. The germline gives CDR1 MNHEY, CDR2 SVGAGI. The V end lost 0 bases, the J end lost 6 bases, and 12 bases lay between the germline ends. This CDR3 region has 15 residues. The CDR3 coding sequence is TGTGCCAGCAGTTACTCGAAGGCGGCTAGTCAGCCCCAGCATTTT. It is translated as CASSYSKAASQPQHF.

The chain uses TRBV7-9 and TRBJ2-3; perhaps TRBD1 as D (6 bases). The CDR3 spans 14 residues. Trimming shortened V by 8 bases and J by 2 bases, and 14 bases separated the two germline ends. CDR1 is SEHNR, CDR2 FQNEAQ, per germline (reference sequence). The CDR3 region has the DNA TGTGCCAGCCACTGGACAGTCGACACAGATACGCAGTATTTT. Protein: CASHWTVDTDTQYF.

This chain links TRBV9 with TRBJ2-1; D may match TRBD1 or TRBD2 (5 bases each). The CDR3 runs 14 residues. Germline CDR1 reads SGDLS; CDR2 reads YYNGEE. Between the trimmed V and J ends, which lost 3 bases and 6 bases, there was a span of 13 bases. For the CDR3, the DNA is TGTGCCAGCAGCGGTAGGGACGGTATCAATGAGCAGTTCTTC. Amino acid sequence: CASSGRDGINEQFF.

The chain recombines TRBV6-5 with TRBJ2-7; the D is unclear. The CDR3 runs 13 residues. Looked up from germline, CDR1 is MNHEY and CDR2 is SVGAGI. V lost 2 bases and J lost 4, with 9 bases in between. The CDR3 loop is CASSYAVNYEQYF. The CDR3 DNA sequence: TGTGCCAGCAGTTACGCGGTTAATTACGAGCAGTACTTC.

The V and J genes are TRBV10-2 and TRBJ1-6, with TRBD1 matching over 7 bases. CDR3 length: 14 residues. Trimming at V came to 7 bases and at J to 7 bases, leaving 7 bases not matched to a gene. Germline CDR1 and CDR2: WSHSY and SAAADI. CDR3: CASTPTGRNSPLHF. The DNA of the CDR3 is TGCGCCAGCACTCCGACAGGGCGAAATTCACCCCTCCACTTT.

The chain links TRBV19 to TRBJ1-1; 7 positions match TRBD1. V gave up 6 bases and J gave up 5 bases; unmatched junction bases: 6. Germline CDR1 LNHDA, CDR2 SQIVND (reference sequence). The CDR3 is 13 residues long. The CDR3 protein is CASRTGRRTEAFF. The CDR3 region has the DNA TGTGCCAGTAGGACAGGGCGGAGGACTGAAGCTTTCTTT.

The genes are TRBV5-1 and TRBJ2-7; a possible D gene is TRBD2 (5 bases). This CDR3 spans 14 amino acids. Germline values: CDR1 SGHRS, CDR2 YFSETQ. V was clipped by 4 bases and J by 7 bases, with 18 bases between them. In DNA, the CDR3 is TGCGCCAGCAGCGCGGGCCCAACGCGTCGGGAGCAGTACTTC. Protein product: CASSAGPTRREQYF.

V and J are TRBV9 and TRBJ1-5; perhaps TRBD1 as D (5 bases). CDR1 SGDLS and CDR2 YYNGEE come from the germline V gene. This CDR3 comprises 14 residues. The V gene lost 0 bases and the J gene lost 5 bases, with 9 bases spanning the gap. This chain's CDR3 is CASSVGGADQPQHF. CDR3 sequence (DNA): TGTGCCAGCAGCGTAGGGGGCGCGGATCAGCCCCAGCATTTT.

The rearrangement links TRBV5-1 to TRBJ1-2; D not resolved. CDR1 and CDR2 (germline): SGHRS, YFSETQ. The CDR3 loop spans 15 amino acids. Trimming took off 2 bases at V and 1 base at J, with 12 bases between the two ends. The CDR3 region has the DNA TGCGCCAGCAGCTTATTAATTGACAATAACTATGGCTACACCTTC. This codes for CASSLLIDNNYGYTF. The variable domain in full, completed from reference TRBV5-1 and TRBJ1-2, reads KAGVTQTPRYLIKTRGQQVTLSCSPISGHRSVSWYQQTPGQGLQFLFEYFSETQRNKGNFPGRFSGRQFSNSRSEMNVSTLELGDSALYLCASSLLIDNNYGYTFGSGTRLTVV.

CDR3 amino acids: CASSLGVDETGELFF. CDR3 nucleotide sequence: TGTGCCAGCAGCTTAGGAGTTGACGAGACCGGGGAGCTGTTTTTT. This sequence joins TRBV7-7 and TRBJ2-2, with D unresolved. The CDR3 has 15 residues. CDR1 is SSHAT and CDR2 is FNYEAQ in the germline V gene (reference sequence). V lost 1 base, J lost 5 bases, and 11 bases lay in between. The whole variable domain, filled in from reference TRBV7-7 and TRBJ2-2, reads GAGVSQSPRYKVTKRGQDVTLRCDPISSHATLYWYQQALGQGPEFLTYFNYEAQPDKSGLPSDRFSAERPEGSISTLTIQRTEQRDSAMYRCASSLGVDETGELFFGEGSRLTVL.

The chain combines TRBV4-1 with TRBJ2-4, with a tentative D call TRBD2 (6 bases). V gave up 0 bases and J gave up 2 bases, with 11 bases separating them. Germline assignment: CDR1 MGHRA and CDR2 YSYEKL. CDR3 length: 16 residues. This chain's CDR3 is CASSQDAGPTKNIQYF. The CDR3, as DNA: TGCGCCAGCAGCCAAGACGCGGGGCCGACCAAAAACATTCAGTACTTC.

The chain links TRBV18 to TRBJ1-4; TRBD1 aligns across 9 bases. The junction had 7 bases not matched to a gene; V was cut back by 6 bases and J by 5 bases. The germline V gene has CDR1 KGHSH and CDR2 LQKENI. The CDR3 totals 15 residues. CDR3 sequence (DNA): TGTGCCAGCTCCCCGAACAGGGGGCAAAATGAAAAACTGTTTTTT. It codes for CASSPNRGQNEKLFF.

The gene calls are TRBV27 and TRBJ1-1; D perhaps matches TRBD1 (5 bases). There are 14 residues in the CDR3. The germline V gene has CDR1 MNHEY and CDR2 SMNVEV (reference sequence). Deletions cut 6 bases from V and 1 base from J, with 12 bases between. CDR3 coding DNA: TGTGCCAGCAGCCCTGGGACGGCGAACACTGAAGCTTTCTTT. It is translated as CASSPGTANTEAFF.

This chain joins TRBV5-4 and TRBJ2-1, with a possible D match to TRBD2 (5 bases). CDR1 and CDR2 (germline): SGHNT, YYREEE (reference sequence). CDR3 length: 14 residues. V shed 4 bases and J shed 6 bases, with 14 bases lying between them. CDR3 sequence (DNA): TGTGCCAGCAGCCCTTCTTCTAGCTCCAATGAGCAGTTCTTC. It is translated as CASSPSSSSNEQFF.

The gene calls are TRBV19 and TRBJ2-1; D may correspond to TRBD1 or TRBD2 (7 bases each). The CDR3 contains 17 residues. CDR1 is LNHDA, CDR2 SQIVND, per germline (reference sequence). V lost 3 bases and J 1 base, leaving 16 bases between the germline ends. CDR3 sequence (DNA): TGTGCCAGTAGTATGGGAGGGGGCAGGGAATCCTACAATGAGCAGTTCTTC. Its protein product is CASSMGGGRESYNEQFF.